Listed here are 6 T cell receptor beta chains from one sample, sequenced in a study of cytomegalovirus exposure and HLA in healthy donors. TCRdb's table, derived via immunoSEQ multiplex PCR, lists solely in-frame clones and lacks some. The table records some 160,000 clones, about nine tenths of them present only once. Source material: PBMCs. Receptors were obtained from a man between 18 and 29 years old in good health and CMV-seronegative.

The chain combines TRBV7-9 with TRBJ2-5; TRBD1 is a possible D gene (6 bases). This CDR3 comprises 15 residues. Germline V gene lookup returns CDR1 SEHNR and CDR2 FQNEAQ (reference sequence). Trimming removed 3 bases at V and 4 bases at J, with 15 bases between. The CDR3 nucleotides are TGTGCCAGCAGCTTGCGAGGGGGTGGCGGAGAGACCCAGTACTTC. Its translation is CASSLRGGGGETQYF.

V gene TRBV7-2 combines with J gene TRBJ1-4; D ambiguous. This CDR3 comprises 15 residues. Trimming removed 3 bases from V and 5 bases from J, with 13 bases in between. Germline lookup yields CDR1 SGHTA and CDR2 FQGNSA. Here the CDR3 reads CASSLDPNGNEKLFF. The CDR3 DNA sequence: TGTGCCAGCAGCTTGGATCCGAACGGGAATGAAAAACTGTTTTTT.

This chain links TRBV13 with TRBJ2-3; possible D gene TRBD1, 5 bases. The V and J ends lost 4 bases and 7 bases respectively, with 9 bases between them. From germline, CDR1 is PRHDT and CDR2 FYEKMQ (reference sequence). The CDR3 runs 12 residues. The CDR3: CASSSGRHTQYF. The CDR3 nucleotides read TGTGCCAGCAGCTCAGGGCGGCATACGCAGTATTTT.

The chain uses TRBV5-1 and TRBJ2-3; 8 bases agree with TRBD2. Losses at the gene ends were 1 base for V and 0 bases for J; bases not matched to a gene: 4. Germline V CDR1 and CDR2: SGHRS, YFSETQ. The length of the CDR3 is 16 residues. The CDR3, as DNA: TGCGCCAGCAGCTTGCTACTAGCGGAAAGCACAGATACGCAGTATTTT. Translation: CASSLLLAESTDTQYF. Supplemented by reference TRBV5-1 and TRBJ2-3, the full variable domain reads KAGVTQTPRYLIKTRGQQVTLSCSPISGHRSVSWYQQTPGQGLQFLFEYFSETQRNKGNFPGRFSGRQFSNSRSEMNVSTLELGDSALYLCASSLLLAESTDTQYFGPGTRLTVL.

The chain links TRBV12-5 to TRBJ2-1, with TRBD2 as a possible D gene (6 bases). The CDR3 totals 11 residues. V lost 5 bases, J lost 12 bases, and 11 bases lay in between. Per the germline V gene, CDR1 is LGHNT and CDR2 is FRNRAP. The CDR3 reads CASGAGTAQFF. The CDR3 bases are TGTGCTAGTGGTGCCGGGACTGCGCAGTTCTTC.

V and J are TRBV19 and TRBJ2-7, with D perhaps TRBD1 (6 bases). The CDR3 is made up of 14 amino acids. Germline V gene data show CDR1 as LNHDA and CDR2 as SQIVND (reference sequence). V lost 6 bases and J 2 bases, leaving 14 bases between the germline ends. CDR3 nucleotides: TGTGCCAGTAGCCGGGACACTGGGACCTACGAGCAGTACTTC. Protein product: CASSRDTGTYEQYF.